The clone carrying this TCR beta chain was found a few times. Its antigen is unknown. The CDR3 is 12 amino acids. V was shortened by 5 bases and J by 8 bases, with 10 bases between the two germline ends. TCRdb called the 5' RACE reads again in MiXCR, with one record for every CDR3 protein. Of approximately 210,000 distinct CDR3 sequences in the sample, 15% were seen once. The sample originates from a study of identical twins. Regarding the study as a whole: Excess sharing between twins was weaker in beta out-of-frame sequences. Reduced insertions were recorded for abundant cord blood beta clonotypes, with no such pattern in memory repertoires.

These data also featured in a second study, about T cells expressing NK-cell markers. That publication notes: In sorted CD3+CD56+NKG2C+, CD3+CD56+NKG2C- and CD3+CD56-NKG2C+ T cells, TCR beta repertoires were obtained. Several donors showed these clonotypes also leading the CD3+CD56-NKG2C+ fraction.

This rearrangement joins TRBV12-3 or TRBV12-4 to TRBJ2-1; a weak D match, TRBD1 (6 bases). Input material: CD8+ T cells sorted from blood. This clonotype originated in a young woman in good health. CDR3 coding DNA: TGTGCCAGCAGTGGGGGCGCGGATGAGCAGTTCTTC. It encodes CASSGGADEQFF.